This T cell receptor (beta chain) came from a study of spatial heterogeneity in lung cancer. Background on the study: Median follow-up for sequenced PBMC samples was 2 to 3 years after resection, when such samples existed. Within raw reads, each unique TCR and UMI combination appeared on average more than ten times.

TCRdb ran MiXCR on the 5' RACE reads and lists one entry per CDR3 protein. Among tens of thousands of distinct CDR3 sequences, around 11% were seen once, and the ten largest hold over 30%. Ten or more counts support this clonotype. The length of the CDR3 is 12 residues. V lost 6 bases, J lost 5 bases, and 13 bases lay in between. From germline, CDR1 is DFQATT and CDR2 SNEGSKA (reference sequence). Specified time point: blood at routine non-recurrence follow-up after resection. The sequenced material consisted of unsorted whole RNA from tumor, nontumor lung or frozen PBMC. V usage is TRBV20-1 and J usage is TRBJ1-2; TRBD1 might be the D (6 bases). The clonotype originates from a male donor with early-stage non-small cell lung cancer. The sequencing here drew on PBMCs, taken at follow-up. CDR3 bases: TGCAGTGCGGCACCCAGGGGTTATGGCTACACCTTC. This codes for CSAAPRGYGYTF.